Below, 21 T cell receptor beta chains from the same sample are listed, as sequenced in a study of long-term antiretroviral therapy in people with HIV. It was version v3.0 of the immunoSEQ assay that was run at survey level. Clones were sequenced by immunoSEQ multiplex PCR, and TCRdb holds only the in-frame ones, with some missing. This table holds about 22,000 clones, around nine tenths found once. The sequencing here drew on unsorted PBMCs, taken 0.6 years after starting antiretroviral therapy. The receptor set was obtained from a man between 60 and 70 years old with HIV.

The chain links TRBV9 to TRBJ1-1; no clear D. This CDR3 contains 16 residues. Trimming pared 0 bases from V and 1 base from J, leaving 13 bases between. Looked up from germline, CDR1 is SGDLS and CDR2 is YYNGEE. The CDR3 DNA sequence: TGTGCCAGCAGCGTAGGAGGAGACACCCGGAACACTGAAGCTTTCTTT. Protein: CASSVGGDTRNTEAFF.

This sequence joins TRBV9 and TRBJ1-1; D not certain. Germline CDR1 is SGDLS and CDR2 is YYNGEE. Trimming shortened V by 0 bases and J by 0 bases, and 12 bases separated the two germline ends. The CDR3 runs 16 residues. CDR3 bases: TGTGCCAGCAGCGTAGGGGCAGGACGAGTGAACACTGAAGCTTTCTTT. Amino acids: CASSVGAGRVNTEAFF.

This chain links TRBV10-3 with TRBJ1-1; D not certain. V lost 3 bases and J 5 bases, leaving 13 bases between the germline ends. Germline V lookup: CDR1 ENHRY, CDR2 SYGVKD. The CDR3 totals 14 residues. The CDR3 region is CAISDWEGLTEAFF. In DNA, the CDR3 is TGTGCCATCAGTGACTGGGAAGGGTTGACTGAAGCTTTCTTT.

This chain links TRBV5-5 with TRBJ1-2; TRBD1 aligns across 10 bases. This CDR3 has 17 amino acids. Germline CDR1 is SGHKS and CDR2 is YYEKEE (reference sequence). Trimming at V came to 4 bases and at J to 0 bases, leaving 9 bases not matched to a gene. The CDR3 here is CASSAGFGQGANYGYTF. The DNA for the CDR3 is TGTGCCAGCAGCGCGGGGTTCGGACAGGGGGCTAACTATGGCTACACCTTC.

This chain uses TRBV9 with TRBJ1-3; D is uncertain. The CDR3 is 15 amino acids. The V end was cut by 4 bases, the J end by 0 bases, with 11 bases between. Germline CDR1 reads SGDLS; CDR2 reads YYNGEE. The CDR3 DNA reads TGTGCCAGCAGCTTTACAGAGGACTCTGGAAACACCATATATTTT. It specifies CASSFTEDSGNTIYF.

The rearrangement uses TRBV5-5 and TRBJ1-3; tentatively, D is TRBD1 (5 bases). The V gene's germline CDR1 is SGHKS and CDR2 YYEKEE (reference sequence). The CDR3 is 16 amino acids. V dropped 3 bases and J dropped 0 bases, with 13 bases sitting between them. CDR3 coding DNA: TGTGCCAGCAGCTCTAGCCTAGGGGACTCTGGAAACACCATATATTTT. Protein product: CASSSSLGDSGNTIYF.

The chain uses TRBV30 and TRBJ2-5, with 11 bases aligning to TRBD2. The V gene's germline CDR1 is GTSNPN and CDR2 SVGIG (reference sequence). This CDR3 spans 16 amino acids. Unmatched junction bases numbered 12, after V lost 4 bases and J lost 5 bases. The CDR3, as DNA: TGTGCCTGGACCAGGGGGACTAGCGGTATTTGGGAGACCCAGTACTTC. Protein sequence: CAWTRGTSGIWETQYF.

The chain combines TRBV7-2 with TRBJ1-2; possibly TRBD1 for D (5 bases). The CDR3 sequence is 14 residues long. Germline V CDR1 and CDR2: SGHTA, FQGNSA. V dropped 3 bases and J dropped 5 bases, with 13 bases sitting between them. CDR3 DNA: TGTGCCAGCAGCTTCGATTCTGGGGGATATGGCTACACCTTC. This gives the protein CASSFDSGGYGYTF.

The V call is TRBV19, the J call TRBJ2-2, with 8 nucleotides matching TRBD1. The CDR3 has 17 amino acids. The trim removed 6 bases at V and 3 bases at J, leaving 12 bases unmatched. Per the germline V gene, CDR1 is LNHDA and CDR2 is SQIVND (reference sequence). CDR3 sequence reads: CASSGGQVGVDTGELFF. CDR3 DNA: TGTGCCAGTAGCGGGGGACAGGTCGGCGTCGACACCGGGGAGCTGTTTTTT.

This chain uses TRBV30 with TRBJ2-1; unclear D gene. The V and J ends lost 3 bases and 5 bases respectively, with 17 bases between them. This CDR3 is 15 amino acids long. CDR1 GTSNPN and CDR2 SVGIG come from the germline V gene (reference sequence). CDR3 sequence (DNA): TGTGCCTGGAGCGATCCCGAGGTCCTTGACAATGAGCAGTTCTTC. Encoded protein: CAWSDPEVLDNEQFF.

The chain has TRBV27 and TRBJ2-7; perhaps TRBD1 as D (6 bases). Germline lookup yields CDR1 MNHEY and CDR2 SMNVEV (reference sequence). This CDR3 comprises 18 residues. V was pared by 1 base and J by 2 bases, with 21 bases between. The CDR3 sequence is CASSLFSSGAGVPYEQYF. The CDR3, as DNA: TGTGCCAGCAGTTTATTTTCGTCTGGGGCAGGGGTCCCCTACGAGCAGTACTTC.

The J gene is TRBJ1-2, the V gene TRBV28; maybe TRBD1 (6 bases). CDR3 length: 17 residues. Germline CDR1 and CDR2: MDHEN and SYDVKM. The V end was cut by 7 bases, the J end by 4 bases, with 25 bases between. The CDR3 loop is CASTSILTGGRVYGYTF. The CDR3, as DNA: TGTGCCAGCACTTCTATTTTGACAGGTGGACGGGTCTATGGCTACACCTTC.

The V gene is TRBV2, the J gene TRBJ1-4, with D possibly matching TRBD1 (5 bases). Germline V gene lookup returns CDR1 SNHLY and CDR2 FYNNEI. V was pared by 3 bases and J by 7 bases, with 15 bases between. The CDR3 runs 15 residues. CDR3 coding DNA: TGTGCCAGCAGTGATAGGGGTACGGATGGTGAAAAACTGTTTTTT. This sequence encodes CASSDRGTDGEKLFF. Using reference TRBV2 and TRBJ1-4 for the parts outside the CDR3, the full variable domain is EPEVTQTPSHQVTQMGQEVILRCVPISNHLYFYWYRQILGQKVEFLVSFYNNEISEKSEIFDDQFSVERPDGSNFTLKIRSTKLEDSAMYFCASSDRGTDGEKLFFGSGTQLSVL.

The gene calls are TRBV19 and TRBJ2-1; D is undetermined. The CDR3 length is 14 residues. Germline V gene lookup returns CDR1 LNHDA and CDR2 SQIVND (reference sequence). V was trimmed by 2 bases and J by 5 bases, leaving 10 bases between them. The CDR3 here is CASSIIRFNNEQFF. CDR3 DNA sequence: TGTGCCAGTAGTATAATTAGGTTTAACAATGAGCAGTTCTTC.

This clone showed up just once. The CDR3 here is CASSFTGSGSREQFF. The CDR3 coding sequence is TGTGCCAGCAGCTTTACCGGTAGCGGGAGTCGTGAGCAGTTCTTC. The rearrangement joins TRBV11-3 to TRBJ2-1; 9 bases align to TRBD2. Germline assignment: CDR1 SGHNT and CDR2 YENEEA. This CDR3 region has 15 residues. The V gene end was trimmed by 3 bases and the J gene end by 9 bases; junction bases not matched to a gene: 9.

The rearrangement links TRBV27 to TRBJ1-1; no firm D call. With 6 bases removed from V and 1 base from J, the gap between germline ends came to 15 bases. The V gene's germline CDR1 is MNHEY and CDR2 SMNVEV (reference sequence). This CDR3 is 15 amino acids long. The CDR3 loop is CASSDLGYKNTEAFF. The CDR3 DNA reads TGTGCCAGCAGCGATCTAGGGTACAAGAACACTGAAGCTTTCTTT.

The V gene is TRBV2, the J gene TRBJ2-7; 11 bases map to TRBD1. The CDR3 spans 14 residues. V was pared by 5 bases and J by 8 bases, with 8 bases of the junction left unmatched. Germline loops: CDR1 SNHLY, CDR2 FYNNEI. CDR3 amino acids: CASSYSGTGGKQYF. DNA of the CDR3: TGTGCCAGCAGTTATTCCGGGACAGGGGGGAAGCAGTACTTC.

The chain combines TRBV5-1 with TRBJ2-1, with D possibly TRBD1 on 6 matching bases. From germline, CDR1 is SGHRS and CDR2 YFSETQ. Trimming took 3 bases from V and 7 from J, leaving 14 bases between them. The CDR3 is made up of 14 amino acids. The DNA for the CDR3 is TGCGCCAGCAGCTCCTACCAGGGGCGGAATGAGCAGTTCTTC. Amino acid sequence: CASSSYQGRNEQFF.

This chain joins TRBV7-2 and TRBJ2-7; D perhaps matches TRBD2 (5 bases). V lost 1 base to trimming and J lost 0 bases, with 10 bases between them. This CDR3 is 15 amino acids long. From germline, CDR1 is SGHTA and CDR2 FQGNSA. The CDR3 spells CASSLDRLYSYEQYF. The CDR3, as DNA: TGTGCCAGCAGCTTAGACAGACTATACTCCTACGAGCAGTACTTC.

A single count supports this clone. The chain carries TRBV29-1 and TRBJ1-1; D unresolved. The germline gives CDR1 SQVTM, CDR2 ANQGSEA. The ends were cut back, 0 bases at V and 4 bases at J, with 6 bases in the middle. This CDR3 has 12 residues. CDR3 sequence: CSVEDHRTEAFF. CDR3 coding DNA: TGCAGCGTTGAAGATCACCGCACTGAAGCTTTCTTT.

CDR3 DNA sequence: TGCGCCAGCAGCCCCGACAGGCTAGATACGCAGTATTTT. Encoded protein: CASSPDRLDTQYF. The V and J genes are TRBV5-1 and TRBJ2-3, with D perhaps matching TRBD1 (6 bases). CDR3 size: 13 residues. V lost 4 bases, J lost 5 bases, and 11 bases lay in between. Germline values: CDR1 SGHRS, CDR2 YFSETQ.